This entry is about one T cell receptor beta chain. These data are taken from a study of monozygotic twins with cystic fibrosis. V trimming: 1 base; J trimming: 7 bases; junction bases outside the gene matches: 16. CDR3 length equals 18 residues. Germline values: CDR1 GTSNPN, CDR2 SVGIG (reference sequence). This table comes from immunoSEQ multiplex PCR, and its TCRdb copy is limited to in-frame clones, with some not included. The sample lists around 10,000 clones; 95% to 97% were seen once. The sequence was collected from a boy younger than 18 with cystic fibrosis. The gene calls are TRBV30 and TRBJ1-6; 7 bases are shared with TRBD1. Sequenced sample: blood. The CDR3 DNA reads TGTGCCTGGAGTGAACCCCGGTACTCCGGGACAGCCAATTCACCCCTCCACTTT. The encoded protein is CAWSEPRYSGTANSPLHF.